This passage covers 3 T cell receptor beta chains from one sample sequenced in a study of blood T cell repertoires in COVID-19. Produced via immunoSEQ multiplex PCR; TCRdb's table is partial and in-frame only. This table has more than 95,000 clones, around four fifths appearing once. The sample comprised peripheral blood. All receptors derive from a man aged 55 to 70 with acute or convalescent COVID-19.

The V gene is TRBV24-1, the J gene TRBJ2-3; a weak D match, TRBD1 (6 bases). Germline values: CDR1 KGHDR, CDR2 SFDVKD. V lost 0 bases, J lost 5 bases, and 11 bases lay in between. This CDR3 region has 15 residues. CDR3 sequence (DNA): TGTGCCACCAGTGATTTGCAGGGGCGCATAGATACGCAGTATTTT. It translates to CATSDLQGRIDTQYF.

This clone appeared once. J is TRBJ1-6 and V is TRBV2; possibly TRBD1 for D (5 bases). The CDR3 sequence is 13 residues long. Trimming removed 7 bases from V and 3 bases from J, with 7 bases in between. The V gene's germline CDR1 is SNHLY and CDR2 FYNNEI. DNA of the CDR3: TGTGCCAGCATAACAGGCTATAATTCACCCCTCCACTTT. It specifies CASITGYNSPLHF.

The gene calls are TRBV24-1 and TRBJ2-7, with a possible D match to TRBD1 (6 bases). CDR3 length: 17 amino acids. Trimming shortened V by 5 bases and J by 1 base, and 20 bases separated the two germline ends. Germline V gene sequence: CDR1 KGHDR, CDR2 SFDVKD. The CDR3 reads CATSGPPQGPRSYEQYF. The CDR3 region has the DNA TGTGCCACCAGTGGTCCCCCACAGGGTCCGAGATCCTACGAGCAGTACTTC.